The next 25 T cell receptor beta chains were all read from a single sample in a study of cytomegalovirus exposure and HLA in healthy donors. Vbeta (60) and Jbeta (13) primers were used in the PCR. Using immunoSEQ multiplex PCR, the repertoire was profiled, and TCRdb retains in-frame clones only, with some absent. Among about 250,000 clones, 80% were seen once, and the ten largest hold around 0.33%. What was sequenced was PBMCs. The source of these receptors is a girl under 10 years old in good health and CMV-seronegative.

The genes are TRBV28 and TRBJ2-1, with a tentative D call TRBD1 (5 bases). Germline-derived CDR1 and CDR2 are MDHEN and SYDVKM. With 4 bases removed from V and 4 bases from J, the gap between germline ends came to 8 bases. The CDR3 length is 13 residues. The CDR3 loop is CASSSGIYNEQFF. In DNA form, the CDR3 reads TGTGCCAGCAGTTCAGGGATTTACAATGAGCAGTTCTTC.

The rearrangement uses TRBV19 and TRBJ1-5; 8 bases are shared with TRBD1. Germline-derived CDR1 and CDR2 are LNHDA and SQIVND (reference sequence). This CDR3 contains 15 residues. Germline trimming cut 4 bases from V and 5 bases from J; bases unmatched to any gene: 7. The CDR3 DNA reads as TGTGCCAGTAGTAGTTGGACAGGGCTCTATCAGCCCCAGCATTTT. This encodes CASSSWTGLYQPQHF.

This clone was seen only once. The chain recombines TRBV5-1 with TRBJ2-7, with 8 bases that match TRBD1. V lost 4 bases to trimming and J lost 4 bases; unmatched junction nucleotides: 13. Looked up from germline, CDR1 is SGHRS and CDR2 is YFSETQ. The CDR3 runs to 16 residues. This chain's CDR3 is CASSPIKGRGQYEQYF. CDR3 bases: TGCGCCAGCAGCCCGATCAAAGGCAGGGGGCAATACGAGCAGTACTTC. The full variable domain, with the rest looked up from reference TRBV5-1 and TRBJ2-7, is KAGVTQTPRYLIKTRGQQVTLSCSPISGHRSVSWYQQTPGQGLQFLFEYFSETQRNKGNFPGRFSGRQFSNSRSEMNVSTLELGDSALYLCASSPIKGRGQYEQYFGPGTRLTVT.

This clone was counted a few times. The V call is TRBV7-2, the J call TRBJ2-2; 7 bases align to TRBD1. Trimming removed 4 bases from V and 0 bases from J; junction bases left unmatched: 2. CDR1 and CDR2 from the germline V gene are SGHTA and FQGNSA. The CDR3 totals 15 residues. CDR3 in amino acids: CASSSQGANTGELFF. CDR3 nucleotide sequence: TGTGCCAGCAGCTCGCAGGGGGCGAACACCGGGGAGCTGTTTTTT.

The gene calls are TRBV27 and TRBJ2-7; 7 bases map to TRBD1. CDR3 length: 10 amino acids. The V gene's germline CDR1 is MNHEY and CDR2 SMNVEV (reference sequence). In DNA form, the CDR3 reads TGTGAGGGGGCGTCCTACGAGCAGTACTTC. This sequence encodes CEGASYEQYF.

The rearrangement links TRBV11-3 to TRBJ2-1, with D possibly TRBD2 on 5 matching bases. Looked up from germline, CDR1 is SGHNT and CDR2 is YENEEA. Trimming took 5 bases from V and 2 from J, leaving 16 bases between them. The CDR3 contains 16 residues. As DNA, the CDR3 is TGTGCCAGCAGCCTAAAGTCTAGCTTAGCCTACAATGAGCAGTTCTTC. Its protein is CASSLKSSLAYNEQFF.

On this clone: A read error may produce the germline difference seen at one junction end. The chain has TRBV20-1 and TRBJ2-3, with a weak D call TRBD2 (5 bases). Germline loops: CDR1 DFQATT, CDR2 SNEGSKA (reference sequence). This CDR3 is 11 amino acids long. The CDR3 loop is CSARGPHTQYF. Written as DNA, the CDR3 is TGCAGTGCCAGAGGGCCCCATACGCAGTATTTT.

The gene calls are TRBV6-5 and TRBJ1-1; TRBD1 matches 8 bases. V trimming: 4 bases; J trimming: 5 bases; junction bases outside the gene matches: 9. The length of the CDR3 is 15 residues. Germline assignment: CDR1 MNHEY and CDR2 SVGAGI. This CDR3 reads CASSFQQGERTEAFF. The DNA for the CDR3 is TGTGCCAGCAGTTTCCAACAGGGGGAACGGACTGAAGCTTTCTTT.

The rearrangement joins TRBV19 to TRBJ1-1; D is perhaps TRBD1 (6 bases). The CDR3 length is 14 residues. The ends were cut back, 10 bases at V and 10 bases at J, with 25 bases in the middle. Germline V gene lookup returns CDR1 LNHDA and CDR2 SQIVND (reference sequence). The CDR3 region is CATEFEGQGSGAFF. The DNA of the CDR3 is TGTGCCACCGAATTTGAGGGGCAGGGGTCAGGAGCTTTCTTT.

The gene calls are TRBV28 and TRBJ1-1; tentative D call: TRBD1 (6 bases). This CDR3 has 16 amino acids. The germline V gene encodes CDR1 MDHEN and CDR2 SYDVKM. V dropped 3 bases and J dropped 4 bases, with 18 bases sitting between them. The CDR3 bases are TGTGCCAGCAGTTTGTTGGGTGGGGGCAGGGGCACTGAAGCTTTCTTT. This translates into CASSLLGGGRGTEAFF.

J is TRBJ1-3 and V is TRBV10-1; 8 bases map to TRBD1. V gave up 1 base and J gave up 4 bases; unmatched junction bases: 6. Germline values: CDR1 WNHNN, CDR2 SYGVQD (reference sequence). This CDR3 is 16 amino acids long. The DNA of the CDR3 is TGCGCCAGCAGTGAGTGCAGGGGGCCGTGGGGAAACACCATATATTTT. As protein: CASSECRGPWGNTIYF.

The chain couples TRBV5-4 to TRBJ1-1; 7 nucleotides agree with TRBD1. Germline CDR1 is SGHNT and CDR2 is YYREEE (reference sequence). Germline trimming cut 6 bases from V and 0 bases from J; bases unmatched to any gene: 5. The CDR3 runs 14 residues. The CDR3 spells CASKTGLVNTEAFF. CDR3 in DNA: TGTGCCAGCAAGACAGGGCTGGTGAACACTGAAGCTTTCTTT.

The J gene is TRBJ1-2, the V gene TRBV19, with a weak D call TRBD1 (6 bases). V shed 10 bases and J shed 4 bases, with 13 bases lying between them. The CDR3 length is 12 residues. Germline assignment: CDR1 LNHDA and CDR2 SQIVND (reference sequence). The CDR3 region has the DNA TGTGCCACCTCAGGACAGCGCTATGGCTACACCTTC. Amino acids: CATSGQRYGYTF. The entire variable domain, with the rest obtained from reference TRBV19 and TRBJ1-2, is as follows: DGGITQSPKYLFRKEGQNVTLSCEQNLNHDAMYWYRQDPGQGLRLIYYSQIVNDFQKGDIAEGYSVSREKKESFPLTVTSAQKNPTAFYLCATSGQRYGYTFGSGTRLTVV.

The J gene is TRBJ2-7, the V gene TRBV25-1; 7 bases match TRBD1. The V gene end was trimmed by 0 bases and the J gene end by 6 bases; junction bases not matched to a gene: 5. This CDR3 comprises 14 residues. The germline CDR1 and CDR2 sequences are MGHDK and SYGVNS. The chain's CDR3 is CASSEYRDSPEQYF. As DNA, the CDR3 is TGTGCCAGCAGTGAATATAGGGACAGCCCCGAGCAGTACTTC.

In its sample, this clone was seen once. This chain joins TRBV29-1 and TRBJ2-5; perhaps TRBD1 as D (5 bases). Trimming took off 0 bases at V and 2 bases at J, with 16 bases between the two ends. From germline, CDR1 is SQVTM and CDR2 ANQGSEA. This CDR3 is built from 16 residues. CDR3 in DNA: TGCAGCGTTGAAGATTTAGGGGCCACGATACAAGAGACCCAGTACTTC. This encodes CSVEDLGATIQETQYF.

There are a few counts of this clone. The CDR3 is CASSPYREVSDTQYF. The CDR3 DNA reads TGTGCCAGCTCACCTTACCGGGAGGTCTCAGATACGCAGTATTTT. This sequence joins TRBV18 and TRBJ2-3, with 7 bases identical to TRBD2. The V segment lost 3 bases and the J segment 4 bases; nucleotides outside the gene matches: 7. The length of the CDR3 is 15 residues. Germline V gene sequence: CDR1 KGHSH, CDR2 LQKENI.

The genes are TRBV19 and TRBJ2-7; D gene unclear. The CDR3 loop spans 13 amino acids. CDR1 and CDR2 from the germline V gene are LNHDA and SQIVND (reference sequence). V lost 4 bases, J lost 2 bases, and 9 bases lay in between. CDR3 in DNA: TGTGCCAGTAGTACCAGAAATACCTACGAGCAGTACTTC. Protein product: CASSTRNTYEQYF.

The CDR3 spells CASSSYQGGAPVGFTEAFF. The CDR3 DNA reads as TGTGCCAGCAGTTCGTACCAAGGGGGGGCACCGGTCGGTTTCACTGAAGCTTTCTTT. The gene calls are TRBV27 and TRBJ1-1; D perhaps matches TRBD1 (6 bases). The V gene lost 4 bases and the J gene lost 4 bases, with 28 bases spanning the gap. The CDR3 sequence is 19 residues long. Germline CDR1 reads MNHEY; CDR2 reads SMNVEV (reference sequence).

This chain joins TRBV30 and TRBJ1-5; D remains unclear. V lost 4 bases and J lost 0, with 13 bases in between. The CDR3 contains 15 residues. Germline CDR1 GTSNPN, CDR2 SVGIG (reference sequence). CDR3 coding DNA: TGTGCCTGGAAGTCGGACTCCTATAGCAATCAGCCCCAGCATTTT. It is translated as CAWKSDSYSNQPQHF.

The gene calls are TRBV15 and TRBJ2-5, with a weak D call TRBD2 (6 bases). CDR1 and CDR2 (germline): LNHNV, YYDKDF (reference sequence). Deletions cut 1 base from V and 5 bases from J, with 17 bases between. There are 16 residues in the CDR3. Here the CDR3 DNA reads TGTGCCACCAGCAGAGCTCCTTGGACTAACTCGGAGACCCAGTACTTC. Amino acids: CATSRAPWTNSETQYF.

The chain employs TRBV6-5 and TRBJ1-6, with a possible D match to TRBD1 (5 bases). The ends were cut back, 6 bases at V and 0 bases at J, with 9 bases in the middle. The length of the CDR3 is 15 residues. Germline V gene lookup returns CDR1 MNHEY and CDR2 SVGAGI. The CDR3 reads CASRPDSSYNSPLHF. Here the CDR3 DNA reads TGTGCCAGCAGGCCCGACAGCTCCTATAATTCACCCCTCCACTTT.

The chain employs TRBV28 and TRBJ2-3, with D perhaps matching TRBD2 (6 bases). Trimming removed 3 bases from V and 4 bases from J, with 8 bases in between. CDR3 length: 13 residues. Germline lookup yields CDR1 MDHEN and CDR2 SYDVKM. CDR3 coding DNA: TGTGCCAGCAGTTTTGGAGGGGCAGATACGCAGTATTTT. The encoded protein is CASSFGGADTQYF. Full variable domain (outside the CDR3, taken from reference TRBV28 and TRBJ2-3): DVKVTQSSRYLVKRTGEKVFLECVQDMDHENMFWYRQDPGLGLRLIYFSYDVKMKEKGDIPEGYSVSREKKERFSLILESASTNQTSMYLCASSFGGADTQYFGPGTRLTVL.

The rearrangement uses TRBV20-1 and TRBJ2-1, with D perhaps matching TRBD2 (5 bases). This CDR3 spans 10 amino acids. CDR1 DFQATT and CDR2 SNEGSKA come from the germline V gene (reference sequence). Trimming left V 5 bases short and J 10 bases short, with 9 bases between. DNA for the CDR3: TGCAGTGCTCCTCGGGGAGAGCAGTTCTTC. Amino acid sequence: CSAPRGEQFF.

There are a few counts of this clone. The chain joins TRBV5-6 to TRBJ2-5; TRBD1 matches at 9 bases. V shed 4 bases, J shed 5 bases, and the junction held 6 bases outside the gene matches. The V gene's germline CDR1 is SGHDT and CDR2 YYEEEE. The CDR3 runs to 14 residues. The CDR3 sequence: CASSETGGWETQYF. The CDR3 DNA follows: TGTGCCAGCAGCGAGACAGGGGGTTGGGAGACCCAGTACTTC.

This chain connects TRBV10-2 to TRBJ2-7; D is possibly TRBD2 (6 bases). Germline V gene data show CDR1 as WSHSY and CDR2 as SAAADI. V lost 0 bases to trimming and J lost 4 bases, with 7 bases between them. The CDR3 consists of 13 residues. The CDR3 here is CASSESAGYEQYF. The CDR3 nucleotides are TGCGCCAGCAGTGAGTCTGCGGGATACGAGCAGTACTTC.